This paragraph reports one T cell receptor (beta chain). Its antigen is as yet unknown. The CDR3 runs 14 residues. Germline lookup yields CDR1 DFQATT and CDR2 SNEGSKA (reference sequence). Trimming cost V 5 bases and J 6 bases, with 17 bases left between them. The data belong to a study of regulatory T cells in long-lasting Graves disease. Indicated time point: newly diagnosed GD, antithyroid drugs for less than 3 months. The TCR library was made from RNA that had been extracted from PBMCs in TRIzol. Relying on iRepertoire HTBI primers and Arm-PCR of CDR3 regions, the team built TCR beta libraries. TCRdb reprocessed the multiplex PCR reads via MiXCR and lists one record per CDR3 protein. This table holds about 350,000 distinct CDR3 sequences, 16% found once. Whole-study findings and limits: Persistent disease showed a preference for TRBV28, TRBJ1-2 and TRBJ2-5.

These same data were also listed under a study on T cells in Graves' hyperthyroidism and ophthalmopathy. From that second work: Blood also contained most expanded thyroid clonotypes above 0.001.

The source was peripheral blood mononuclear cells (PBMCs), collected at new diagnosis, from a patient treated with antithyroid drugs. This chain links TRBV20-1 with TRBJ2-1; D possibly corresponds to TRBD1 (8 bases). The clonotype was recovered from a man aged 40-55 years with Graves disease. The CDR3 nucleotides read TGCAGTGCTCCAGCGGGGACAGGCGCCAATGAGCAGTTCTTC. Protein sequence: CSAPAGTGANEQFF.